This T cell receptor (beta chain) was documented in a study of control samples from healthy donors and cancer patients. The repertoire was sequenced with immunoSEQ multiplex PCR; TCRdb's copy has only in-frame clones and lacks some. This sample carries about 80,000 clones, 84% of them seen once, and the ten largest clones take around a tenth. This CDR3 has 15 amino acids. Trimming pared 2 bases from V and 0 bases from J, leaving 11 bases between. Germline CDR1 is LGHDT and CDR2 is YNNKEL (reference sequence). The chain has TRBV3-1 (or the pseudogene TRBV3-2) and TRBJ2-7, with a weak D call TRBD2 (5 bases). This receptor was identified in a man in his fifties or sixties with head and neck cancer. Specimen: PBMCs. DNA for the CDR3: TGTGCCAGCAGCCAATTCCCGGGGAGCTCCTACGAGCAGTACTTC. Its protein product is CASSQFPGSSYEQYF.